This T cell receptor beta chain was observed in a study of metastatic and nonmetastatic thyroid tumors. Looking at the study overall: From malignant and benign thyroid patients, repertoires in blood and in tumor or nodule tissue were compared. Whole-study findings and limits: When malignant thyroid tumors were compared with benign nodules, TCR beta diversity was reportedly significantly higher in the malignant tumors. This held in both blood and tumor samples.

Germline lookup yields CDR1 MNHNS and CDR2 SASEGT. The J segment lost 5 bases and the V segment lost 5 bases, leaving 6 bases of the junction unmatched. This CDR3 is built from 14 residues. Thyroid surgery had not been preceded by any treatment in any patient. Authors' processing steps: The study built a papillary thyroid cancer distant-metastasis classifier from CDR3 differences across clinicopathological groups. TCRdb reprocessed the PCR reads via MiXCR. For this entry, the V and J calls and clone size follow TCRdb and not the study's own pipeline. The data show about 90,000 clones, about 9.1% seen once. To note about this clone: What it binds is not known.

This chain uses TRBV6-1 with TRBJ2-1; 7 nucleotides match TRBD2. The clonotype was recovered from a female donor with papillary thyroid cancer or a benign thyroid nodule (not recorded which). Some clones in this sample may be carry-over from other donors' samples. The specimen was blood. CDR3 nucleotides: TGTGCCAGCAGTCCAAGAGCGGGGAACAATGAGCAGTTCTTC. Its translation is CASSPRAGNNEQFF.